A single TCR beta chain is shown here with its context. Its antigen is as yet unknown. This record comes from a study of cytomegalovirus exposure and HLA in healthy donors. Across the study: A subsequent analysis stated that the 95 to 150 validation repertoires were run on the same platform as the approximately 700 first-cohort repertoires. Study observations and caveats: Cytomegalovirus association was assigned to around 150 TCR beta chains.

The CDR3 runs 14 residues. Trimming took 7 bases from V and 4 from J; bases not matched to a gene: 5. Germline values: CDR1 SGHDT, CDR2 YYEEEE. Data came from immunoSEQ multiplex PCR; TCRdb stores just in-frame clones and leaves some out. This sample has 80,000 to 100,000 clones; roughly 89% occur once, and the top ten carry roughly 4.3%. This chain connects TRBV5-6 to TRBJ2-2, with TRBD2 matching over 9 bases. The material sequenced was PBMCs. This receptor was taken from a woman in her 30s in good health and CMV-seronegative. This chain's CDR3 is CASLDSGSTGELFF. In DNA, the CDR3 is TGTGCCAGCTTGGATAGCGGGAGCACCGGGGAGCTGTTTTTT.